These 8 T cell receptor beta chains originate from one sample sequenced in a study of blood T cell repertoires in COVID-19. The repertoire was sequenced with immunoSEQ multiplex PCR; TCRdb's copy has only in-frame clones and lacks some. The table lists about 110,000 clones, 84% of them singletons. The specimen was peripheral blood. The receptors were sampled from a human donor in a cohort sampled during active COVID-19.

This rearrangement joins TRBV24-1 to TRBJ1-2; D possibly corresponds to TRBD1 (5 bases). V lost 4 bases and J lost 5, with 16 bases in between. Germline-derived CDR1 and CDR2 are KGHDR and SFDVKD. The CDR3 contains 15 residues. The CDR3 DNA reads as TGTGCCACCAGTGACCCCGGGGGGGGTTCATATGGCTACACCTTC. It translates to CATSDPGGGSYGYTF.

CDR3 DNA sequence: TGTGCCAGCAGTCCCCCGACTCCGGGCTCCTACAATGAGCAGTTCTTC. Translation: CASSPPTPGSYNEQFF. V usage is TRBV28 and J usage is TRBJ2-1; D gene unclear. CDR3 length equals 16 residues. V dropped 5 bases and J dropped 0 bases, with 14 bases sitting between them. The germline V gene has CDR1 MDHEN and CDR2 SYDVKM.

This chain joins TRBV11-2 and TRBJ2-3, with a tentative D call TRBD2 (5 bases). This CDR3 spans 15 amino acids. V was trimmed by 2 bases and J by 0 bases, leaving 9 bases between them. Germline CDR1 is SGHAT and CDR2 is FQNNGV. The DNA for the CDR3 is TGTGCCAGCAGCTTACGGGGATATAGCACAGATACGCAGTATTTT. Translated: CASSLRGYSTDTQYF. Drawing the rest from reference TRBV11-2 and TRBJ2-3, the complete variable domain is EAGVAQSPRYKIIEKRQSVAFWCNPISGHATLYWYQQILGQGPKLLIQFQNNGVVDDSQLPKDRFSAERLKGVDSTLKIQPAKLEDSAVYLCASSLRGYSTDTQYFGPGTRLTVL.

The rearrangement links TRBV27 to TRBJ1-1; tentative D call: TRBD1 (5 bases). Germline V lookup: CDR1 MNHEY, CDR2 SMNVEV (reference sequence). V was pared by 0 bases and J by 4 bases, with 12 bases between. The CDR3 covers 15 residues. The CDR3 loop is CASSLSPGSGTEAFF. In DNA form, the CDR3 reads TGTGCCAGCAGTTTATCGCCAGGGTCGGGCACTGAAGCTTTCTTT.

CDR3 amino acids: CASSFGPGQGLYEQYF. DNA of the CDR3: TGTGCCAGCAGCTTTGGTCCGGGACAGGGTCTCTACGAGCAGTACTTC. V gene TRBV11-2 combines with J gene TRBJ2-7; 9 bases agree with TRBD1. Per the germline V gene, CDR1 is SGHAT and CDR2 is FQNNGV. The CDR3 contains 16 residues. Losses at the gene ends were 3 bases for V and 3 bases for J; bases not matched to a gene: 9.

There are a few counts of this clone. This chain connects TRBV10-1 to TRBJ2-2, with 7 bases aligning to TRBD1. The CDR3 has 15 residues. The germline V gene encodes CDR1 WNHNN and CDR2 SYGVQD (reference sequence). V shed 2 bases and J 7 bases; nucleotides not matched to a gene: 7. The chain's CDR3 is CASSEGQVRGGELFF. The CDR3 nucleotides are TGCGCCAGCAGTGAGGGACAGGTTCGGGGCGGGGAGCTGTTTTTT.

The chain is built from TRBV2 and TRBJ2-5; TRBD2 matches at 11 bases. CDR3 length: 15 amino acids. CDR1 is SNHLY, CDR2 FYNNEI, per germline. J gave up 2 bases and V 6 bases, and 5 bases lay outside the gene matches. The CDR3 reads CASRLAGVDQETQYF. CDR3 in DNA: TGTGCCAGCAGACTAGCGGGAGTTGATCAAGAGACCCAGTACTTC.

This clone was seen a single time. The rearrangement links TRBV6-6 to TRBJ1-1; possible D gene TRBD1, 5 bases. The CDR3 covers 14 residues. V lost 6 bases and J 1 base, leaving 12 bases between the germline ends. Germline V gene lookup returns CDR1 MNHNY and CDR2 SVGAGI (reference sequence). CDR3 amino acids: CASSQAGGNTEAFF. CDR3 in DNA: TGTGCCAGCAGCCAGGCGGGGGGGAACACTGAAGCTTTCTTT.